Listed below are T cell receptor beta chains from one sample, sequenced in a study of blood T cell repertoires in COVID-19. Clones were read by immunoSEQ multiplex PCR, and TCRdb kept only the in-frame ones, dropping some. The top ten hold roughly 2.5% of the sample, which has about 95,000 clones, roughly 90% seen once. The sample taken for sequencing was peripheral blood. The receptors derive from a man in his fifties or sixties with COVID-19, enrolled during active disease. Both conserved end residues are part of each CDR3. Fields, in order: D gene, J gene, V gene, clone size, CDR3 DNA, CDR3 protein. A D gene is named only where the DNA matches it firmly. A clone size is listed for some rows: how often the clone was seen (once, few, many), or a class if it is expanded.

D: NA; J: TRBJ1-1; V: TRBV2; size: NA; DNA: TGTGCCAGCAGCAAAAGGGGGGGACGGAACACTGAAGCTTTCTTT; CDR3: CASSKRGGRNTEAFF
D: NA; J: TRBJ1-2; V: TRBV6-5; size: NA; DNA: TGTGCCAGCGGTAGTCAGAGAGGTGACTATGGCTACACCTTC; CDR3: CASGSQRGDYGYTF
D: NA; J: TRBJ1-6; V: TRBV3-1/TRBV3-2; size: NA; DNA: TGTGCCAGCGGCATCAGCTCCTATAATTCACCCCTCCACTTT; CDR3: CASGISSYNSPLHF
D: NA; J: TRBJ2-5; V: TRBV3-1/TRBV3-2; size: NA; DNA: TGTGCCAGCAGCATCGGGGTGAGGGCCCAAGAGACCCAGTACTTC; CDR3: CASSIGVRAQETQYF
D: NA; J: TRBJ1-5; V: TRBV11-2; size: NA; DNA: TGTGCCAGCAGCTTATCTGACACGCAGCCCCAGCATTTT; CDR3: CASSLSDTQPQHF
D: NA; J: TRBJ2-1; V: TRBV7-9; size: NA; DNA: TGTGCCAGCAGCTTCATGTACAATGAGCAGTTCTTC; CDR3: CASSFMYNEQFF
D: TRBD1; J: TRBJ2-7; V: TRBV2; size: NA; DNA: TGTGCCAGCAGTCAGACAGGGGTCGAGCAGTACTTC; CDR3: CASSQTGVEQYF
D: NA; J: TRBJ1-5; V: TRBV7-2; size: NA; DNA: TGTGCCAGCAGCTCTCGGACAGTCTTAAATGGTCAGCCCCAGCATTTT; CDR3: CASSSRTVLNGQPQHF
D: TRBD2; J: TRBJ2-3; V: TRBV15; size: NA; DNA: TGTGCCACCAGCAAGAAGGTAGCGGGGGGTAGCACAGATACGCAGTATTTT; CDR3: CATSKKVAGGSTDTQYF
D: TRBD1; J: TRBJ1-1; V: TRBV29-1; size: NA; DNA: TGCAGCGTTGAAAAGGGGGCCCTGAACACTGAAGCTTTCTTT; CDR3: CSVEKGALNTEAFF
D: NA; J: TRBJ2-6; V: TRBV5-6; size: NA; DNA: TGTGCCAGCAGTTTGGAAGTTGCGAGCTCTGGGGCCAACGTCCTGACTTTC; CDR3: CASSLEVASSGANVLTF
D: TRBD1; J: TRBJ1-4; V: TRBV2; size: NA; DNA: TGTGCCAGCAGGGGACAGGGGTGGCAGGGAGAAAAACTGTTTTTT; CDR3: CASRGQGWQGEKLFF
D: NA; J: TRBJ1-3; V: TRBV9; size: NA; DNA: TGTGCCAGCAGCGTAGAATTGTCAGGCTCTGGAAACACCATATATTTT; CDR3: CASSVELSGSGNTIYF
D: NA; J: TRBJ1-2; V: TRBV25-1; size: once; DNA: TGTGCCAGCAGTACGTCAGCCGGGGTCAGCACCTTC; CDR3: CASSTSAGVSTF
D: NA; J: TRBJ1-5; V: TRBV30; size: NA; DNA: TGTGCCTGGAGTAGTGGGGGGGGGCACAATCAGCCCCAGCATTTT; CDR3: CAWSSGGGHNQPQHF
D: TRBD1; J: TRBJ2-5; V: TRBV27; size: NA; DNA: TGTGCCAGCAGTATTTTCCCGGTCGGGACAGAAGAGACCCAGTACTTC; CDR3: CASSIFPVGTEETQYF
D: TRBD2; J: TRBJ2-2; V: TRBV9; size: NA; DNA: TGTGCCAGCAGCGTAGGAGGGACTAGGCCGAACACCGGGGAGCTGTTTTTT; CDR3: CASSVGGTRPNTGELFF
D: NA; J: TRBJ2-2; V: TRBV6-5; size: NA; DNA: TGTGCCAGCAGTTACTATTACGGTGTGGCCGGGGAGCTGTTTTTT; CDR3: CASSYYYGVAGELFF